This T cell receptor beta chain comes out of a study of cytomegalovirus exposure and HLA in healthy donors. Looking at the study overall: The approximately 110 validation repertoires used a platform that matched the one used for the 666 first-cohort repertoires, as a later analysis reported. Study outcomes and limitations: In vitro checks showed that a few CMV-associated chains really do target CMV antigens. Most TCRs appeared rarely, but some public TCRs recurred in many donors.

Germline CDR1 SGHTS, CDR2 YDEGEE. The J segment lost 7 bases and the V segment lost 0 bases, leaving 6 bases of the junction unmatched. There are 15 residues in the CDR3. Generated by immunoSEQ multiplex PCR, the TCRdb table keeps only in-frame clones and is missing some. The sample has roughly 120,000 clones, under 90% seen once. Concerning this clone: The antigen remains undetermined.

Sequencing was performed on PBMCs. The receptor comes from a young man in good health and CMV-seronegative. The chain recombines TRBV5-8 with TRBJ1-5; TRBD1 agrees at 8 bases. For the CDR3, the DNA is TGTGCCAGCAGCTTGGAGGGCAGGGGGCACCAGCCCCAGCATTTT. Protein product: CASSLEGRGHQPQHF.